This T cell receptor (beta chain) was observed in a study of blood T cell repertoires in COVID-19. Study as a whole: Sample material is recorded as cDNA or gDNA derived from T cells, B-cell-depleted T cells, or PBMCs.

Only one count was recorded for this clone. Germline trimming cut 5 bases from V and 4 bases from J; bases unmatched to any gene: 3. The CDR3 has 13 amino acids. In the original analysis: The authors estimated nucleated cell counts from reference gene primer amplification. The data were produced by immunoSEQ multiplex PCR, yet TCRdb's version contains in-frame clones alone and is incomplete. D and trimming were read from the DNA, whereas the V and J calls and clone size are those reported in that table. The data hold 170,000 or so clones, with roughly 84% observed a single time. The rearrangement joins TRBV12-3 or TRBV12-4 to TRBJ2-7; the match to TRBD2 covers 9 bases. The source material was peripheral blood. The receptor's source is a human donor in a cohort sampled during active COVID-19. CDR3 in amino acids: CASSPRGGYEQYF. CDR3 in DNA: TGTGCCAGCAGTCCGCGGGGGGGGTACGAGCAGTACTTC.